These 22 T cell receptor beta chains were all obtained from the same sample, sequenced in a study of T-cell memory formation after mild COVID-19. Using its own MiXCR run on the 5' RACE reads, TCRdb lists one record per CDR3 protein. Seen here are hundreds of thousands of distinct CDR3 sequences, roughly 15% observed once, and the top ten hold approximately 20%. Sample: PBMCs or a T cell subset sorted from them (not recorded which). The receptors were sampled from a man between 18 and 35 years old who had mild COVID-19 (a few samples of this study predate the infection). Cell type and time point are not known.

This chain connects TRBV20-1 to TRBJ2-1, with TRBD1 matching 8 bases. Germline trimming cut 4 bases from V and 12 bases from J; bases unmatched to any gene: 5. The CDR3 consists of 11 residues. Germline assignment: CDR1 DFQATT and CDR2 SNEGSKA (reference sequence). CDR3 sequence reads: CSAINRGVQFF. CDR3 DNA: TGCAGTGCTATTAACAGGGGGGTGCAGTTCTTC.

This clonotype was seen a few times. DNA of the CDR3: TGTGCCAGCAGCCCGAGCGGGACTCGCTACGAGCAGTACGTC. It is translated as CASSPSGTRYEQYV. The chain combines TRBV7-4 with TRBJ2-7; TRBD2 matches 7 bases. From germline, CDR1 is SGHVT and CDR2 SQSDAQ. This CDR3 comprises 14 residues. The junction had 7 bases not matched to a gene; V was cut back by 5 bases and J by 3 bases.

This clonotype was observed a few times. The chain joins TRBV4-1 to TRBJ1-5, with D possibly matching TRBD1 (5 bases). There are 16 residues in the CDR3. Germline V CDR1 and CDR2: MGHRA, YSYEKL. With 0 bases removed from V and 0 bases from J, the gap between germline ends came to 9 bases. The CDR3 here is CASSQEGHRSNQPQHF. The CDR3 DNA reads TGCGCCAGCAGCCAAGAGGGGCACCGTAGCAATCAGCCCCAGCATTTT.

The chain has TRBV5-1 and TRBJ2-5, with 7 nucleotides matching TRBD2. The CDR3 has 14 residues. Germline values: CDR1 SGHRS, CDR2 YFSETQ. The J segment lost 5 bases and the V segment lost 6 bases, leaving 10 bases of the junction unmatched. This chain's CDR3 is CASTGGRVDETQYF. DNA of the CDR3: TGCGCCAGCACCGGGGGGAGAGTCGACGAGACCCAGTACTTC.

This clonotype turned up a few times. This chain connects TRBV6-5 to TRBJ2-1; D might be TRBD2 (5 bases). From germline, CDR1 is MNHEY and CDR2 SVGAGI. CDR3 length: 15 residues. V dropped 0 bases and J dropped 9 bases, with 15 bases sitting between them. The CDR3 reads CASSYSPGFGFEQFF. DNA for the CDR3: TGTGCCAGCAGTTACTCCCCGGGATTCGGCTTTGAGCAGTTCTTC.

This clonotype was detected a few times. CDR3 sequence reads: CAWSAVSGRGEQYF. In DNA, the CDR3 is TGTGCCTGGAGTGCTGTGTCGGGAAGGGGCGAGCAGTACTTC. The rearrangement joins TRBV30 to TRBJ2-7; D could derive from TRBD1 or TRBD2 (5 bases each). Trimming took off 1 base at V and 6 bases at J, with 16 bases between the two ends. CDR1 is GTSNPN and CDR2 is SVGIG in the germline V gene (reference sequence). The CDR3 runs 14 residues. The full variable domain, with the rest looked up from reference TRBV30 and TRBJ2-7, is SQTIHQWPATLVQPVGSPLSLECTVEGTSNPNLYWYRQAAGRGLQLLFYSVGIGQISSEVPQNLSASRPQDRQFILSSKKLLLSDSGFYLCAWSAVSGRGEQYFGPGTRLTVT.

This clonotype was seen only a few times. The rearrangement uses TRBV29-1 and TRBJ1-2; D ambiguous. Trimming took 3 bases from V and 2 from J, leaving 7 bases between them. Germline assignment: CDR1 SQVTM and CDR2 ANQGSEA. The CDR3 length is 12 residues. CDR3 sequence: CSVDAANYGYTF. The CDR3, as DNA: TGCAGCGTTGACGCAGCGAACTATGGCTACACCTTC.

The chain links TRBV7-9 to TRBJ1-3; no reliable D call. V dropped 6 bases and J dropped 0 bases, with 9 bases sitting between them. The CDR3 contains 14 residues. The germline gives CDR1 SEHNR, CDR2 FQNEAQ (reference sequence). The CDR3 here is CASSRGDSGNTIYF. DNA of the CDR3: TGTGCCAGCAGTCGGGGAGACTCTGGAAACACCATATATTTT.

The rearrangement uses TRBV4-3 and TRBJ2-5; D is undetermined. The germline V gene has CDR1 LGHNA and CDR2 YSLEER. There are 13 residues in the CDR3. The germline V and J ends were trimmed by 0 bases and 5 bases, with 7 bases remaining between them. The CDR3 bases are TGCGCCAGCAGCCAAGAGGCAGCGGAGACCCAGTACTTC. This sequence encodes CASSQEAAETQYF.

This clonotype came up many times. The V call is TRBV5-1, the J call TRBJ2-7; the D gene is possibly TRBD2 (6 bases). Germline CDR1 reads SGHRS; CDR2 reads YFSETQ. The CDR3 consists of 14 residues. Trimming took off 4 bases at V and 0 bases at J, with 11 bases between the two ends. CDR3 loop: CASSPTSVSYEQYF. The CDR3 region has the DNA TGCGCCAGCAGCCCGACTAGTGTCTCCTACGAGCAGTACTTC.

In its sample, this clonotype was seen a few times. The CDR3 sequence: CSASAQGRYNEQFF. CDR3 nucleotide sequence: TGCAGTGCTAGCGCCCAGGGGAGATACAATGAGCAGTTCTTC. The gene calls are TRBV20-1 and TRBJ2-1; tentative D call: TRBD1 (6 bases). From germline, CDR1 is DFQATT and CDR2 SNEGSKA (reference sequence). V was cut by 3 bases and J by 4 bases, with 13 bases left in between. This CDR3 spans 14 amino acids.

The chain uses TRBV7-2 and TRBJ1-2; 8 bases fit TRBD1. CDR3 length: 15 amino acids. Germline V CDR1 and CDR2: SGHTA, FQGNSA. After removal of 1 base from V and 3 bases from J, the junction contained 4 bases not matched to a gene. CDR3 loop: CASSLVPDRDYGYTF. CDR3 sequence (DNA): TGTGCCAGCAGCTTAGTACCGGACAGGGACTATGGCTACACCTTC.

This sequence joins TRBV5-1 and TRBJ1-6; possible D gene TRBD1, 6 bases. CDR3 length: 18 amino acids. V lost 2 bases, J lost 0 bases, and 15 bases lay in between. Germline CDR1 SGHRS, CDR2 YFSETQ. CDR3 coding DNA: TGCGCCAGCAGCTTAGGCCGGGACATCAGCTCCTATAATTCACCCCTCCACTTT. It yields the protein CASSLGRDISSYNSPLHF.

This sequence joins TRBV10-3 and TRBJ1-1, with D unresolved. The V end lost 3 bases, the J end lost 3 bases, and 8 bases lay between the germline ends. This CDR3 is 13 amino acids long. Germline V gives CDR1 ENHRY, CDR2 SYGVKD. The CDR3 protein is CAISDVADTEAFF. In DNA, the CDR3 is TGTGCCATCAGTGATGTCGCGGACACTGAAGCTTTCTTT.

This clonotype has ten or more counts. The J gene is TRBJ1-2, the V gene TRBV7-2; maybe TRBD1 (5 bases). From germline, CDR1 is SGHTA and CDR2 FQGNSA. The CDR3 runs 14 residues. Trimming took off 5 bases at V and 1 base at J, with 11 bases between the two ends. In DNA, the CDR3 is TGTGCCAGCAGCCTACGGGACCTTAACTATGGCTACACCTTC. Its protein is CASSLRDLNYGYTF.

In this sample, this clonotype turned up a few times. The chain joins TRBV6-4 to TRBJ1-6; the D is unclear. The V end was cut by 6 bases, the J end by 6 bases, with 12 bases between. Germline V lookup: CDR1 MRHNA, CDR2 SNTAGT. The CDR3 spans 14 residues. Here the CDR3 reads CASSTDAINSPLHF. The CDR3 DNA reads TGTGCCAGCAGCACGGACGCGATTAATTCACCCCTCCACTTT.

This clonotype was observed at least ten times. This chain connects TRBV5-1 to TRBJ2-7, with D unclear. The germline gives CDR1 SGHRS, CDR2 YFSETQ. Trimming removed 0 bases at V and 4 bases at J, with 8 bases between. The CDR3 is 13 amino acids. The CDR3 loop reads CASSLEVWYEQYF. The CDR3 DNA reads TGCGCCAGCAGCTTGGAGGTGTGGTACGAGCAGTACTTC.

The chain uses TRBV7-8 and TRBJ1-5, with unresolved D. Germline lookup yields CDR1 SGHVS and CDR2 FQNEAQ. This CDR3 region has 12 residues. Trimming shortened V by 5 bases and J by 5 bases, and 7 bases separated the two germline ends. The chain's CDR3 is CASSQLDQPQHF. The CDR3 DNA reads TGTGCCAGCAGCCAACTTGATCAGCCCCAGCATTTT.

This clonotype occurred a few times. The chain combines TRBV6-2 or TRBV6-3 with TRBJ2-1; TRBD1 might be the D (5 bases). The CDR3 has 12 residues. The V gene lost 5 bases and the J gene lost 8 bases, with 10 bases spanning the gap. Germline V gene sequence: CDR1 MNHEY, CDR2 SVGEGT. CDR3 bases: TGTGCCAGCAGTCGACAGTTCTATGAGCAGTTCTTC. Translation: CASSRQFYEQFF.

This clonotype showed up many times. DNA of the CDR3: TGCGCCAGCAGCGAGGGCACAAGCTCCTACAATGAGCAGTTCTTC. Translated, it gives CASSEGTSSYNEQFF. The rearrangement uses TRBV4-3 and TRBJ2-1; tentative D call: TRBD2 (5 bases). V was pared by 5 bases and J by 0 bases, with 11 bases between. The CDR3 covers 15 residues. CDR1 and CDR2 (germline): LGHNA, YSLEER.

The chain has TRBV2 and TRBJ1-1; D is unclear. Germline V gene lookup returns CDR1 SNHLY and CDR2 FYNNEI. V was trimmed by 4 bases and J by 0 bases, leaving 6 bases between them. The CDR3 is made up of 13 amino acids. The DNA of the CDR3 is TGTGCCAGCAGTGGGTACGTGAACACTGAAGCTTTCTTT. It is translated as CASSGYVNTEAFF.

The gene calls are TRBV4-2 and TRBJ2-7; unclear D gene. Germline CDR1 LGHNA, CDR2 YNFKEQ. V dropped 0 bases and J dropped 2 bases, with 8 bases sitting between them. This CDR3 contains 14 residues. CDR3 in DNA: TGTGCCAGCAGCCAAGATGCGGAAACCTACGAGCAGTACTTC. It yields the protein CASSQDAETYEQYF.